The following is a T cell receptor beta chain sequence with its context. V was pared by 6 bases and J by 2 bases, with 3 bases of the junction left unmatched. The length of the CDR3 is 14 residues. CDR1 is SNHLY, CDR2 FYNNEI, per germline. The protocol was immunoSEQ multiplex PCR, while the TCRdb copy is restricted to in-frame clones and leaves out a portion. The sample lists 91,000 or so clones; about 95% were seen once. The data are from a study of technical replicates of blood from a few donors. This sequence originates from a human donor in good health. The genes are TRBV2 and TRBJ2-7; 11 bases line up with TRBD2. The specimen was T cells isolated from PBMCs. The CDR3 DNA follows: TGTGCCAGCAGGCAACTAGCGGGAGCCTACGAGCAGTACTTC. Translation gives CASRQLAGAYEQYF. The full variable domain, rest sourced from reference TRBV2 and TRBJ2-7, is EPEVTQTPSHQVTQMGQEVILRCVPISNHLYFYWYRQILGQKVEFLVSFYNNEISEKSEIFDDQFSVERPDGSNFTLKIRSTKLEDSAMYFCASRQLAGAYEQYFGPGTRLTVT.